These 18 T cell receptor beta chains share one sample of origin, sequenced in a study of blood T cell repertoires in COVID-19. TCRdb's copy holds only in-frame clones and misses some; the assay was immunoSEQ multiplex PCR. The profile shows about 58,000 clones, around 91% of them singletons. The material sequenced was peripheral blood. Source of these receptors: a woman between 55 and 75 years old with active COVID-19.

CDR3 protein: CASSLRQGINTEAFF. The CDR3 coding sequence is TGCGCCAGCAGCCTCCGACAGGGGATTAACACTGAAGCTTTCTTT. The V call is TRBV4-1, the J call TRBJ1-1; 8 nucleotides line up with TRBD1. J was trimmed by 2 bases and V by 4 bases; bases with no gene match: 6. Per the germline V gene, CDR1 is MGHRA and CDR2 is YSYEKL. The CDR3 runs 15 residues.

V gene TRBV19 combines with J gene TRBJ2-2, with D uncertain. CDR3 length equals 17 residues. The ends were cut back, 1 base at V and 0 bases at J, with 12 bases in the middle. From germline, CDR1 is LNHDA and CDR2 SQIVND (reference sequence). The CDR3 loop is CASSIGYTLSNTGELFF. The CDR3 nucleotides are TGTGCCAGTAGTATAGGCTATACCCTATCGAACACCGGGGAGCTGTTTTTT.

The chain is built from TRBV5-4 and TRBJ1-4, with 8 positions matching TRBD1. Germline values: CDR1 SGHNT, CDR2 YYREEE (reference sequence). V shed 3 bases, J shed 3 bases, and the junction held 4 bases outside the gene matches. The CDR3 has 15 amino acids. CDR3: CASSSQQGANEKLFF. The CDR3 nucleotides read TGTGCCAGCAGCTCCCAACAGGGGGCTAATGAAAAACTGTTTTTT.

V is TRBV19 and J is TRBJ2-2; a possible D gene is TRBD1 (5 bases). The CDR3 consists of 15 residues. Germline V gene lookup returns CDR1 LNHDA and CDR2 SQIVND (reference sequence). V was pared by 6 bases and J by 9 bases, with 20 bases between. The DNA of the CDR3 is TGTGCCAGTAGGGGGCCAGGCTCCCCCGCGTGGGAGCTGTTTTTT. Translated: CASRGPGSPAWELFF.

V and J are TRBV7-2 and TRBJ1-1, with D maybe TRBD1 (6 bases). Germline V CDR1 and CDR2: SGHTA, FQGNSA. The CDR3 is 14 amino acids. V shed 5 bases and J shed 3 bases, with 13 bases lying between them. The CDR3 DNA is TGTGCCAGCAGCAAACAGGGCGTGTACACTGAAGCTTTCTTT. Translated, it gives CASSKQGVYTEAFF.

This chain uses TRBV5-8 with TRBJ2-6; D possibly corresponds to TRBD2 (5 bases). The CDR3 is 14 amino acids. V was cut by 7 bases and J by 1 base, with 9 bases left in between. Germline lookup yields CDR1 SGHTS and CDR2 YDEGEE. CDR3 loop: CASSEVSGANVLTF. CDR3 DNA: TGTGCCAGCTCGGAGGTTTCTGGGGCCAACGTCCTGACTTTC.

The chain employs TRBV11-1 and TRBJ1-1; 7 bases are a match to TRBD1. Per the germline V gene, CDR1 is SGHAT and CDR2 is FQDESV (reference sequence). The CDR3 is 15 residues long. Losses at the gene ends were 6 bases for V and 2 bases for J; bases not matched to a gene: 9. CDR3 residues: CASRRQQGLNTEAFF. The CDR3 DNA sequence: TGTGCCAGCAGGCGTCAACAGGGGCTAAACACTGAAGCTTTCTTT.

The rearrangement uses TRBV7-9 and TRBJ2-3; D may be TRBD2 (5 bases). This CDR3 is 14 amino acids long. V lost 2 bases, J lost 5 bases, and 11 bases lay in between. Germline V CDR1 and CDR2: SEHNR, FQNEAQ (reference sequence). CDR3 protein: CASSLRLSGDTQYF. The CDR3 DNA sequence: TGTGCCAGCAGCTTAAGACTATCGGGAGATACGCAGTATTTT.

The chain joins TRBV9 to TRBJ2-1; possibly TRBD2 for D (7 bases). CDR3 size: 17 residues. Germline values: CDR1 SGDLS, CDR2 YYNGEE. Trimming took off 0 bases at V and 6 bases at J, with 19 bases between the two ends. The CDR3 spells CASSVENGGAVVNEQFF. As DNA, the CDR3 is TGTGCCAGCAGCGTAGAAAATGGGGGGGCGGTCGTCAATGAGCAGTTCTTC.

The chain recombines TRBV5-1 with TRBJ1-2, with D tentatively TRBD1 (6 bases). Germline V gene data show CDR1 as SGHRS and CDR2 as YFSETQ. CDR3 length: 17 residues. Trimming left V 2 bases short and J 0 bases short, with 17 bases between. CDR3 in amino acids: CASSLQGKTRANYGYTF. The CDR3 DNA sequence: TGCGCCAGCAGCTTACAGGGCAAGACTCGAGCTAACTATGGCTACACCTTC.

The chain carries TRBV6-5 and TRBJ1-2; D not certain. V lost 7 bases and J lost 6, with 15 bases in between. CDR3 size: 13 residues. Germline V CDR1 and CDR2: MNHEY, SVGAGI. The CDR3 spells CASNQFLGNGYTF. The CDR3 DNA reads TGTGCCAGCAACCAATTCCTCGGGAATGGCTACACCTTC.

CDR3: CASSQNSNTGELFF. The CDR3, as DNA: TGTGCCAGCAGCCAAAACTCCAACACCGGGGAGCTGTTTTTT. The rearrangement joins TRBV3-1 (or the pseudogene TRBV3-2) to TRBJ2-2; D gene ambiguous. The germline CDR1 and CDR2 sequences are LGHDT and YNNKEL (reference sequence). V was shortened by 2 bases and J by 2 bases, with 6 bases between the two germline ends. The CDR3 spans 14 residues.

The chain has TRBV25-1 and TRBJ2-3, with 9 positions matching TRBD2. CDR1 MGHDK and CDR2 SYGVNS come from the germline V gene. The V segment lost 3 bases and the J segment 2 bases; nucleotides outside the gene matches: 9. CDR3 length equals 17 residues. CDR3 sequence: CASSDPSSGEDTDTQYF. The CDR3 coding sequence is TGTGCCAGCAGTGATCCATCTAGCGGGGAGGACACAGATACGCAGTATTTT.

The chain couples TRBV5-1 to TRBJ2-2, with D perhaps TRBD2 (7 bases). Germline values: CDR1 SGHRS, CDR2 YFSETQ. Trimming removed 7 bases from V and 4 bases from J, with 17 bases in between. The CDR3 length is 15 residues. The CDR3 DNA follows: TGCGCCAGCTGTGCGAGGGGGGGCTCCACCGGGGAGCTGTTTTTT. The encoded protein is CASCARGGSTGELFF.

CDR3: CASSFPTGSNTEAFF. CDR3 in DNA: TGTGCCAGCAGTTTTCCCACAGGGTCGAACACTGAAGCTTTCTTT. The chain is built from TRBV5-8 and TRBJ1-1; the D gene is possibly TRBD1 (6 bases). The CDR3 extends over 15 amino acids. Germline V CDR1 and CDR2: SGHTS, YDEGEE. The V end lost 5 bases, the J end lost 1 base, and 15 bases lay between the germline ends.

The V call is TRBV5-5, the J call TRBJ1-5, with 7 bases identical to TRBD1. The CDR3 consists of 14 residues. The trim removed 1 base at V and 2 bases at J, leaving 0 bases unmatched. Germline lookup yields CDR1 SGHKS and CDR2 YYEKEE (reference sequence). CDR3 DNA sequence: TGTGCCAGCAGCTTGACAGGGGGCAATCAGCCCCAGCATTTT. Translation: CASSLTGGNQPQHF.

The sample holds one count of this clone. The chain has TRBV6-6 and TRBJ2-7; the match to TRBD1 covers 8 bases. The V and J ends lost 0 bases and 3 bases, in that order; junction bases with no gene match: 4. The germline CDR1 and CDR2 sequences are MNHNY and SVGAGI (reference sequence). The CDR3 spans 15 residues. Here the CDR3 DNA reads TGTGCCAGCAGTTACTCACAGGGGGGTATCTACGAGCAGTACTTC. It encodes CASSYSQGGIYEQYF.

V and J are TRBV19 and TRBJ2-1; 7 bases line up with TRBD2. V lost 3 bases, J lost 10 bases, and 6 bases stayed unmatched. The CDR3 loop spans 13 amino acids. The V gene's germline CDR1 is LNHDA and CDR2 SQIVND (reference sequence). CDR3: CASSMAGGSEQFF. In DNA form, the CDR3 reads TGTGCCAGTAGTATGGCCGGGGGGAGCGAGCAGTTCTTC.